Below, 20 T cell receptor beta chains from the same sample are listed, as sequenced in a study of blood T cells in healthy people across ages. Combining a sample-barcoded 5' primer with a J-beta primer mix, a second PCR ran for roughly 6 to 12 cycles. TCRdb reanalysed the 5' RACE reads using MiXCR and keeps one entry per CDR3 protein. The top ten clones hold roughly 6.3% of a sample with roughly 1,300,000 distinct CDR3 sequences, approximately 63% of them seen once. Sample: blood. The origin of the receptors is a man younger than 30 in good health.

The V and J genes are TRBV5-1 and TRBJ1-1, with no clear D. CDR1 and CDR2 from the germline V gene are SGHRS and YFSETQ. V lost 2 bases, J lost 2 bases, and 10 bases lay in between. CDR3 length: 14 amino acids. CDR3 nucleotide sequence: TGCGCCAGCAGCTTCGAACCAGCCAACACTGAAGCTTTCTTT. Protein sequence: CASSFEPANTEAFF.

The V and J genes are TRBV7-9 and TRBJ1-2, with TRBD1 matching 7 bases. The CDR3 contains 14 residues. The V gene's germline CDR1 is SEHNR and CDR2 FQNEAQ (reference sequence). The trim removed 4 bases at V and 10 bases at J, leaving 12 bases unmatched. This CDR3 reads CASSSPGQGGDYTF. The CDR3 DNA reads TGTGCCAGCAGCTCCCCGGGACAAGGGGGCGACTACACCTTC.

CDR3 amino acids: CASSFASSSDTQYF. For the CDR3, the DNA is TGCGCCAGCAGCTTCGCGAGTTCCTCAGATACGCAGTATTTT. The J gene is TRBJ2-3, the V gene TRBV5-1; D is undetermined. The CDR3 is made up of 14 amino acids. With 2 bases removed from V and 4 bases from J, the gap between germline ends came to 11 bases. Germline V lookup: CDR1 SGHRS, CDR2 YFSETQ.

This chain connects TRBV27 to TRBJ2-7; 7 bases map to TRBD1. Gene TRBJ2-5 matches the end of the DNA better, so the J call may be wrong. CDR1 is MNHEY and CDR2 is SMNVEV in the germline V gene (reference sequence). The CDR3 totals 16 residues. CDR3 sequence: CASTLKLKTGMETQYF. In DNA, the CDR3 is TGTGCCAGCACTTTGAAGCTAAAGACAGGGATGGAGACCCAGTACTTC.

The CDR3 reads CSVGSRDFYTF. The CDR3, as DNA: TGCAGCGTTGGGTCCCGGGACTTCTACACCTTC. J is TRBJ1-2 and V is TRBV29-1; D perhaps matches TRBD1 (5 bases). CDR3 length equals 11 residues. From germline, CDR1 is SQVTM and CDR2 ANQGSEA. Trimming shortened V by 4 bases and J by 10 bases, and 13 bases separated the two germline ends. The full variable domain, its missing parts supplied by reference TRBV29-1 and TRBJ1-2, is SAVISQKPSRDICQRGTSLTIQCQVDSQVTMMFWYRQQPGQSLTLIATANQGSEATYESGFVIDKFPISRPNLTFSTLTVSNMSPEDSSIYLCSVGSRDFYTFGSGTRLTVV.

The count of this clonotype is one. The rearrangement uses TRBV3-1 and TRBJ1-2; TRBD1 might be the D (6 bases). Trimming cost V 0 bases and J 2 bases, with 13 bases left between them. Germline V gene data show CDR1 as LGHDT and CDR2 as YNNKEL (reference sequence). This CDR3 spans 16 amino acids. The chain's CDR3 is CASSQDLRGANYGYTF. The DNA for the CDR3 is TGTGCCAGCAGCCAAGATCTTAGGGGGGCCAACTATGGCTACACCTTC.

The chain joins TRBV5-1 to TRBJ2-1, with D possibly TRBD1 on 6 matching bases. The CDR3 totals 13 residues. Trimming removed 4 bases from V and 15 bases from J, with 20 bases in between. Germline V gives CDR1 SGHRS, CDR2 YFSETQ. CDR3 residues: CASSRETQGEVFF. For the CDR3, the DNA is TGCGCCAGCAGCAGGGAGACACAGGGAGAAGTGTTCTTC. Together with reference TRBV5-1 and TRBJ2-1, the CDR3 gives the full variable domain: KAGVTQTPRYLIKTRGQQVTLSCSPISGHRSVSWYQQTPGQGLQFLFEYFSETQRNKGNFPGRFSGRQFSNSRSEMNVSTLELGDSALYLCASSRETQGEVFFGPGTRLTVL.

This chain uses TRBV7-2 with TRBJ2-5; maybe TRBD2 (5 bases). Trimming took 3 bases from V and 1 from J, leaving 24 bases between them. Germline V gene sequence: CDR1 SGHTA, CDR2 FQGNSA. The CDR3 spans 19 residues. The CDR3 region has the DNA TGTGCCAGCAGCTTGTCCGGGGAGATCAGAGAACTGTTCCAAGAGACCCAGTACTTC. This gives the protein CASSLSGEIRELFQETQYF.

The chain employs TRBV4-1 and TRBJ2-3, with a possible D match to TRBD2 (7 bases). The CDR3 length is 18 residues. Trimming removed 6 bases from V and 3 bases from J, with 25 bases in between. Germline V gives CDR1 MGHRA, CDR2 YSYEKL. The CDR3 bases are TGCGCCAGCAGAATGGGGTATCGGGGGGCTTTACGGACAGATACGCAGTATTTT. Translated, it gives CASRMGYRGALRTDTQYF.

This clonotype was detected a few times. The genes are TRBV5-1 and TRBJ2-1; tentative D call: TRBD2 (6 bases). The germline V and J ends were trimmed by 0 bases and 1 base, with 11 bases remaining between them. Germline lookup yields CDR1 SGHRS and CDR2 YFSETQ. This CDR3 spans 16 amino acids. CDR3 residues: CASSLAGSLSYNEQFF. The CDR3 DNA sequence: TGCGCCAGCAGCTTGGCCGGGAGTCTTTCCTACAATGAGCAGTTCTTC.

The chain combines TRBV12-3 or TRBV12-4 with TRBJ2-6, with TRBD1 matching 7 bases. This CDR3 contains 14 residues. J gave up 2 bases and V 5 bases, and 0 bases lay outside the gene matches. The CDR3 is CASSTGAGANVLTF. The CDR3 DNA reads TGTGCCAGCAGTACAGGGGCTGGGGCCAACGTCCTGACTTTC.

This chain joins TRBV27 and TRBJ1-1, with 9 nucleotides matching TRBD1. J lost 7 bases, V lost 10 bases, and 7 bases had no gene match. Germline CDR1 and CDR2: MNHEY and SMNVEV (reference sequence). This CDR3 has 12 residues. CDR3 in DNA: TGTGCCACCAACGGACAGGGGAATGAAGCTTTCTTT. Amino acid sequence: CATNGQGNEAFF.

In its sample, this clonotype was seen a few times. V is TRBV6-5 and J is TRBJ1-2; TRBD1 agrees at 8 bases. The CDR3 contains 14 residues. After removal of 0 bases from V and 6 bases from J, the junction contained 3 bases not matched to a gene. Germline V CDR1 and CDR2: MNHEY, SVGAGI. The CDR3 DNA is TGTGCCAGCAGTTACTCAATGACAGGGGATGGCTACACCTTC. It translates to CASSYSMTGDGYTF.

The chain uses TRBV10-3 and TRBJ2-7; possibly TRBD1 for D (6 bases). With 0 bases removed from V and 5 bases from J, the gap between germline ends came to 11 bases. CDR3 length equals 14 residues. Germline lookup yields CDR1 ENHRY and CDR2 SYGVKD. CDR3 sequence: CAISESGARDEQYF. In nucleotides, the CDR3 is TGTGCCATCAGTGAGTCGGGGGCTCGCGACGAGCAGTACTTC.

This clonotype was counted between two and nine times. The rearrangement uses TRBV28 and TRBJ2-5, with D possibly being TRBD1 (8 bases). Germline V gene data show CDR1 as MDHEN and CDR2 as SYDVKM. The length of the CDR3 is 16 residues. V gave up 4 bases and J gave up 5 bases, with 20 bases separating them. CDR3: CASSYPGQGGSETQYF. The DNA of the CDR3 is TGTGCCAGCAGTTACCCCGGACAGGGCGGGAGTGAGACCCAGTACTTC.

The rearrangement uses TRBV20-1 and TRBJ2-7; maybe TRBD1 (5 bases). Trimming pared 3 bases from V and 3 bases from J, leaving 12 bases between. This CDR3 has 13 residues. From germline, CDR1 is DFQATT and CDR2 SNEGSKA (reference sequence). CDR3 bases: TGCAGTGCTAGGGGCAGGGTAAGCTACGAGCAGTACTTC. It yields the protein CSARGRVSYEQYF.

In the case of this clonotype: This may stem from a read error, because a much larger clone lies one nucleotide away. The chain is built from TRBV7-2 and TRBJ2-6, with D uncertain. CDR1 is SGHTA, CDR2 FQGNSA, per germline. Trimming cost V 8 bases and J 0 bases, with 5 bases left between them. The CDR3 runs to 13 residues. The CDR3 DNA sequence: TGTGCCAGCGGAACCTCTGGGGCCAACGTCCTGACTTTC. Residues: CASGTSGANVLTF.

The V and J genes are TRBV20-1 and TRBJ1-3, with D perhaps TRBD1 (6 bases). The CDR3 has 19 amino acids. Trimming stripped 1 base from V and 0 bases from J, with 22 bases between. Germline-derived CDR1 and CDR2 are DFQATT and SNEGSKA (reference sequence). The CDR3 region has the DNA TGCAGTGCTAGAGGGGGGGCAGGGAAAGACACGATCTCTGGAAACACCATATATTTT. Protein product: CSARGGAGKDTISGNTIYF.

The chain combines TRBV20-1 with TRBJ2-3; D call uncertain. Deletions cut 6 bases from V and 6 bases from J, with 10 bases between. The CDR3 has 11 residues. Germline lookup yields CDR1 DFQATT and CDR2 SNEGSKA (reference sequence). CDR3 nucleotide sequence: TGCAGTGCCGGCCCCTTGGATACGCAGTATTTT. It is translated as CSAGPLDTQYF.

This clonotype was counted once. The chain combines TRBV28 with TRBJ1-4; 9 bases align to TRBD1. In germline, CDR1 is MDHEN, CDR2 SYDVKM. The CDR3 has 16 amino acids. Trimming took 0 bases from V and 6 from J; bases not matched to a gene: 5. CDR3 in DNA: TGTGCCAGCAGTTTATGGAACAGGGGGCCGGATGAAAAACTGTTTTTT. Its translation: CASSLWNRGPDEKLFF.